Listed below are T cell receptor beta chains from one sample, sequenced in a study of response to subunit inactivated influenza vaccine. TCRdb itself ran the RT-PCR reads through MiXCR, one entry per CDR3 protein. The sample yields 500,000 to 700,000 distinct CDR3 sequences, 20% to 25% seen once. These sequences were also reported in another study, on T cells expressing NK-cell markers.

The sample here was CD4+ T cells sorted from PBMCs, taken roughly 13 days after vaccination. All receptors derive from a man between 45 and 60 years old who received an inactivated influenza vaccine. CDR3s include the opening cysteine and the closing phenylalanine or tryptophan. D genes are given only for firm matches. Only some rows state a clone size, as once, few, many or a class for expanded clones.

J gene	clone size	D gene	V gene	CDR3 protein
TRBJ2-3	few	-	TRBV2	CASGERPEGDTQYF
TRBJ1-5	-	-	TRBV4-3	CASSQDLRENQPQHF
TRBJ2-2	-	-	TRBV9	CASSVGSGAGTGELFF
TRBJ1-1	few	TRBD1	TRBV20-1	CSADAGGGAFF
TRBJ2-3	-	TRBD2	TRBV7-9	CASSMTSGYTDTQYF
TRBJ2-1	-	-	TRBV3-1	CASSQNRINLGVQFF
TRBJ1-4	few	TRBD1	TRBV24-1	CATSDPTGDNEKLFF
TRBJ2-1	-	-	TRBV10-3	CAISSRTGPSYNEQFF
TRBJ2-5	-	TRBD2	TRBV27	CASRPGTSGRARETQYF
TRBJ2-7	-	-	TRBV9	CASSVGDATYEQYF
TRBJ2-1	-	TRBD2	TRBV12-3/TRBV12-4	CASSLGLAGTYNEQFF
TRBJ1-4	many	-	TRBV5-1	CASSLRSGNENLFF
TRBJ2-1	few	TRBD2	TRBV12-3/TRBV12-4	CASSLGLAGAHEQFF
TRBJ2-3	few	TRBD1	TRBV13	CASSSSTGSTQYF
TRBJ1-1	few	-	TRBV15	CATSRDLGVMNTEAFF
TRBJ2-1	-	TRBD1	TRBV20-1	CSASEGATVYNEQFF
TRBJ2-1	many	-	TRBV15	CATSRDLLANEQFF
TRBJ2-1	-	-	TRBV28	CASSFRGAYNEQFF
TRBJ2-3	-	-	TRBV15	CATSREFGRGSTDTQYF
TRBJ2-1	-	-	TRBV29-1	CSVEGYSDFYYNEQFF
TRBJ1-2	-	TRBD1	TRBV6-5	CASSYTGGSNYGYTF
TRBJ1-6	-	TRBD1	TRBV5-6	CASSPDKGAIRSSPLHF
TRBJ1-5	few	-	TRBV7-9	CASSFLRQPQHF
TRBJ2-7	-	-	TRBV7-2	CASSFSRLNGEQYF
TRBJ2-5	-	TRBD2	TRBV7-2	CASSPHSGGSSTQYF
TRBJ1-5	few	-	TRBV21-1	CASSKFSGQGCQPQHF
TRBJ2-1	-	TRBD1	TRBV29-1	CSVADRGLGNEQFF
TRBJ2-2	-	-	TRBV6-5	CASSYSYGELFF
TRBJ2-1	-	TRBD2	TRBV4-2	CASSQETSGQYNEQFF
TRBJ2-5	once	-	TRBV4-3	CASSQDFGRVGETQYF
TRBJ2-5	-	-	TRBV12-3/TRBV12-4	CASSSSRRETQYF
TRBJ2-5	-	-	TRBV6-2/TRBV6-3	CASSLPWERGTQYF
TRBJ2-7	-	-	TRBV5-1	CASSLGLGVYEQYF
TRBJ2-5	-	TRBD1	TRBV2	CASSDGTGQETQYF
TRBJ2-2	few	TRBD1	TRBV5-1	CASSLRTGSAGELFF
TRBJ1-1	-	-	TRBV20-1	CSAAGPTEAFF
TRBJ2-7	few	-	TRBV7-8	CASSSSISAYEQYF
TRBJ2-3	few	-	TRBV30	CAWSPGSTDTQYF
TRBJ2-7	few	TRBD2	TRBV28	CASSPSGTNFREQYF
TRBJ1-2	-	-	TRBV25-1	CASSERYGAGGYTF
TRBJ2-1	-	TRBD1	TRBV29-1	CSSNQGAVGHEQFF
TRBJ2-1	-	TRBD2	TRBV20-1	CSAFSGRADEQFF
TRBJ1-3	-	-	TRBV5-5	CASSSKGNTIYF
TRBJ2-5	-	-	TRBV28	CASSPRLGQVQETQYF
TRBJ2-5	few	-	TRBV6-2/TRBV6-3	CASSPRQDWETQYF
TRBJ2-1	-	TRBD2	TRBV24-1	CATSDERGAVYNEQFF
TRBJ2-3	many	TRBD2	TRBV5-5	CASSLDGGASTDTQYF
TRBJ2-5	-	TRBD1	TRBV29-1	CSVGGTESIQETQYF
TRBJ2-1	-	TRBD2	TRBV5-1	CASSHRSSGGNEQFF
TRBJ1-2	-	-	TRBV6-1	CASRTAPRAKYGYTF
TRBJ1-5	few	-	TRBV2	CASSGRDPNQPQHF